What follows is one T cell receptor beta chain and its context. Its specificity is unknown. Assay used: immunoSEQ multiplex PCR; TCRdb lists only in-frame clones, some missing. Of approximately 340,000 clones detected, about 64% appear once; the ten largest clones hold 5% to 6.5%. This sample stems from a study of cytotoxic CD8 clonotypes in ibrutinib-treated CLL. Across the study: The study included 11 relapsed/refractory and over 14 treatment-naive patients; approximately 17 had IGHV unmutated disease. Regarding the study as a whole: Under therapy, public clonotypes either contracted or stayed stable, and they were uncommon. Sustained-remission patients were sampled at one set of times and progressing patients at different ones.

This TCR derives from a human donor with chronic lymphocytic leukemia. Sequenced material: PBMCs, taken after 36 months of ibrutinib treatment.

CDR3 DNA sequence: TGTGCCATCACTGGGACTAGTAGGACCGGGGAGCTGTTTTTT. Protein: CAITGTSRTGELFF. V gene TRBV10-3 combines with J gene TRBJ2-2, with TRBD2 matching 8 bases. Germline CDR1 is ENHRY and CDR2 is SYGVKD. V shed 7 bases, J shed 5 bases, and the junction held 6 bases outside the gene matches. CDR3 length: 14 residues.